The clone carrying this T cell receptor beta chain was detected only a few times. The data were taken from a study of T-cell reconstitution after alpha-beta-depleted transplantation in children. Preparation of the TCRbeta library was carried out with unique molecular identifiers. From the PCR reads, TCRdb called clonotypes with MiXCR, one entry per CDR3 protein. The sample holds some 340,000 distinct CDR3 sequences, about a tenth seen once. Here the sequenced sample was PBMCs from the stem cell graft donor, taken from the stem cell graft. This TCR derives from a human donor who donated a stem cell graft to a child with acute lymphoblastic leukemia.

The CDR3 DNA follows: TGTGCCACCAGCAGGGGACTAGCGGGAGGGGGCTCCTACGAGCAGTACTTC. Translating it yields CATSRGLAGGGSYEQYF. V is TRBV15 and J is TRBJ2-7; TRBD2 aligns across 16 bases. Germline V gene lookup returns CDR1 LNHNV and CDR2 YYDKDF (reference sequence). This CDR3 has 17 residues. The V segment lost 3 bases and the J segment 0 bases; nucleotides outside the gene matches: 2.